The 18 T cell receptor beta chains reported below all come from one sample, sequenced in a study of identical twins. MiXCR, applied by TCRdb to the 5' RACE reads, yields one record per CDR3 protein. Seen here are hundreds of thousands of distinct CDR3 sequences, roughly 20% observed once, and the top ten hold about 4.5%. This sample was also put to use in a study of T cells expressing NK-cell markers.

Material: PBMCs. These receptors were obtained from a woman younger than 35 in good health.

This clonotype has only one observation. CDR3 nucleotide sequence: TGTGCCAGCTCACCAGAACGTTCCTGGGGTGAAAAACTGTTTTTT. It codes for CASSPERSWGEKLFF. V usage is TRBV18 and J usage is TRBJ1-4; no firm D call. Trimming stripped 2 bases from V and 7 bases from J, with 14 bases between. The CDR3 has 15 amino acids. Germline V gives CDR1 KGHSH, CDR2 LQKENI.

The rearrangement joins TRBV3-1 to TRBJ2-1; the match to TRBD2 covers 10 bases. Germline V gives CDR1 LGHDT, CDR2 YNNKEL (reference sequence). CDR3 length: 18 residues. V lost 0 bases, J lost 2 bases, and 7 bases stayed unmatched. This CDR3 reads CASSQDWSGGATYNEQFF. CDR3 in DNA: TGTGCCAGCAGCCAAGATTGGAGCGGGGGGGCTACCTACAATGAGCAGTTCTTC.

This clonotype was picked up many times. Written as DNA, the CDR3 is TGTGCCAGCAGCTTCCAGGGGGGCACCGGGGAGCTGTTTTTT. It specifies CASSFQGGTGELFF. The chain carries TRBV7-2 and TRBJ2-2, with D possibly matching TRBD1 (7 bases). This CDR3 has 14 amino acids. In germline, CDR1 is SGHTA, CDR2 FQGNSA. V was shortened by 3 bases and J by 4 bases, with 9 bases between the two germline ends. Drawing the rest from reference TRBV7-2 and TRBJ2-2, the complete variable domain is GAGVSQSPSNKVTEKGKDVELRCDPISGHTALYWYRQSLGQGLEFLIYFQGNSAPDKSGLPSDRFSAERTGGSVSTLTIQRTQQEDSAVYLCASSFQGGTGELFFGEGSRLTVL.

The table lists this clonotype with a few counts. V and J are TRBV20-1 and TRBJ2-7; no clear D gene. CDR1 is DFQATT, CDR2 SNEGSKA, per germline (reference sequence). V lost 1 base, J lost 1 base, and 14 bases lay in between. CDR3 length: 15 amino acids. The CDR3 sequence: CSARGKAGRSYEQYF. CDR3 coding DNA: TGCAGTGCTAGAGGAAAGGCCGGGCGTTCCTACGAGCAGTACTTC.

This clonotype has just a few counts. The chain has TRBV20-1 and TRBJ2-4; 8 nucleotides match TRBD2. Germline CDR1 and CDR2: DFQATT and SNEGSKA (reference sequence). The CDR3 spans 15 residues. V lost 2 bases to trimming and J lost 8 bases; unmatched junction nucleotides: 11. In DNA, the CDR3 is TGCAGTGCTAGACCGGGAGAGCGGGGGTGGGACATTCAGTACTTC. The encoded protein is CSARPGERGWDIQYF.

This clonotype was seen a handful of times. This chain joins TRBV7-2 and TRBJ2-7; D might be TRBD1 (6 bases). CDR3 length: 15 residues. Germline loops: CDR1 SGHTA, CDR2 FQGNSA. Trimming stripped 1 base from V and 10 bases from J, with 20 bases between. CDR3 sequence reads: CASSLVSRATGRQYF. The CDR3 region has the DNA TGTGCCAGCAGCTTAGTAAGCCGAGCGACAGGTCGACAGTACTTC.

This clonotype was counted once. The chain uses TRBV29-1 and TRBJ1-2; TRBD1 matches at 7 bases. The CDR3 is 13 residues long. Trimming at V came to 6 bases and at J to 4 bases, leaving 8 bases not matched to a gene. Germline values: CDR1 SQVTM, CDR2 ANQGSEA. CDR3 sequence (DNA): TGCAGCGTAGGAGACAGGGAACGCTATGGCTACACCTTC. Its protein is CSVGDRERYGYTF. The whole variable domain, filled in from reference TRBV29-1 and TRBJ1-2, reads SAVISQKPSRDICQRGTSLTIQCQVDSQVTMMFWYRQQPGQSLTLIATANQGSEATYESGFVIDKFPISRPNLTFSTLTVSNMSPEDSSIYLCSVGDRERYGYTFGSGTRLTVV.

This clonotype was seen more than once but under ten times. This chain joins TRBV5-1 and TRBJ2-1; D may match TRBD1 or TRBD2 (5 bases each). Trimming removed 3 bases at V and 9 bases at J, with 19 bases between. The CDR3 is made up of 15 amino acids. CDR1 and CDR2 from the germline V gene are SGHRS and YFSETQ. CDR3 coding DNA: TGCGCCAGCAGCTGGGGGTATGGGTATTGGCCTGAGCAGTTCTTC. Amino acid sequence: CASSWGYGYWPEQFF.

In DNA form, the CDR3 reads TGTGCCAGCAGCCCCCCGGAGGGCGGACATGGCTACACCTTC. It translates to CASSPPEGGHGYTF. The chain joins TRBV7-9 to TRBJ1-2; no reliable D call. This CDR3 contains 14 residues. Trimming shortened V by 5 bases and J by 6 bases, and 16 bases separated the two germline ends. CDR1 is SEHNR, CDR2 FQNEAQ, per germline (reference sequence). Looking up the rest from reference TRBV7-9 and TRBJ1-2 gives the full variable domain: DTGVSQNPRHKITKRGQNVTFRCDPISEHNRLYWYRQTLGQGPEFLTYFQNEAQLEKSRLLSDRFSAERPKGSFSTLEIQRTEQGDSAMYLCASSPPEGGHGYTFGSGTRLTVV.

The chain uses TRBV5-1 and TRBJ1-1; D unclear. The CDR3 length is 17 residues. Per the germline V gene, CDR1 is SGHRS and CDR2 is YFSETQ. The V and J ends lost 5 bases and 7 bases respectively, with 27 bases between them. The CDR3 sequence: CASSLFGLFGKNDEAFF. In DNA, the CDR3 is TGCGCCAGCAGTTTATTCGGTTTGTTCGGGAAAAACGATGAAGCTTTCTTT.

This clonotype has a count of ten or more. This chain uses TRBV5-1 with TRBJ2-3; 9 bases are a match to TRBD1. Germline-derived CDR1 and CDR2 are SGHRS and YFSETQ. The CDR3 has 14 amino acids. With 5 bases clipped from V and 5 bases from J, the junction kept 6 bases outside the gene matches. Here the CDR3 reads CASSRDRVGDTQYF. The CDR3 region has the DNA TGCGCCAGCAGTCGGGACAGGGTTGGAGATACGCAGTATTTT.

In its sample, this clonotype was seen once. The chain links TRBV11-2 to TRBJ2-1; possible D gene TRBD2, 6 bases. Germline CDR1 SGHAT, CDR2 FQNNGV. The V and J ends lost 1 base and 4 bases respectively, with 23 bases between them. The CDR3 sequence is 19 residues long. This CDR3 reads CASSLVPVGGLARYNEQFF. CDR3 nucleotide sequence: TGTGCCAGCAGCTTAGTACCGGTCGGGGGATTGGCCCGGTACAATGAGCAGTTCTTC. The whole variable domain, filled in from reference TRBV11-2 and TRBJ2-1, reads EAGVAQSPRYKIIEKRQSVAFWCNPISGHATLYWYQQILGQGPKLLIQFQNNGVVDDSQLPKDRFSAERLKGVDSTLKIQPAKLEDSAVYLCASSLVPVGGLARYNEQFFGPGTRLTVL.

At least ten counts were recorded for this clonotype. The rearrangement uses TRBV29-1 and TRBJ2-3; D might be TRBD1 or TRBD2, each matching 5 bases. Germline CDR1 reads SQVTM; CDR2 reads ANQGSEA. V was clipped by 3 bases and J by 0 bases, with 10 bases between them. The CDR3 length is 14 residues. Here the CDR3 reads CSVDKGRSTDTQYF. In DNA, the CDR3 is TGCAGCGTTGACAAGGGACGGAGCACAGATACGCAGTATTTT.

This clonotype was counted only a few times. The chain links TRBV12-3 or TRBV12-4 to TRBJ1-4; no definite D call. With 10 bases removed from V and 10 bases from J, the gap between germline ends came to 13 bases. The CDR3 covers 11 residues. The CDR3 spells CAKVSDGKLFF. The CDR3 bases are TGTGCCAAGGTATCGGACGGAAAACTGTTTTTT.

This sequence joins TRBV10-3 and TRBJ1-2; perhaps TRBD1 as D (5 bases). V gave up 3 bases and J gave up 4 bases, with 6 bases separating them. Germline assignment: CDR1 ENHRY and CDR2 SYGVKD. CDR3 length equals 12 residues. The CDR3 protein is CAISEDSYGYTF. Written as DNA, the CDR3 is TGTGCCATCAGTGAAGACAGCTATGGCTACACCTTC.

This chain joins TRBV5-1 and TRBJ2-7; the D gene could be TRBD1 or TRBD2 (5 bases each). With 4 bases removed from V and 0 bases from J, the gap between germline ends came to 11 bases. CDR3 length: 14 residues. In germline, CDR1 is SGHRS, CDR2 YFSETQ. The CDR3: CASSVDGASYEQYF. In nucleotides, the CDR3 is TGCGCCAGCAGCGTGGACGGGGCCTCCTACGAGCAGTACTTC.

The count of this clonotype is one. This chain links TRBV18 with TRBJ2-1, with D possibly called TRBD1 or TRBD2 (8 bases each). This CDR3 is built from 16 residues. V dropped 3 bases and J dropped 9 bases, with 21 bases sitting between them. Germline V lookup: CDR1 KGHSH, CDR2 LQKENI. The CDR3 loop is CASSPQGGSGTGEQFF. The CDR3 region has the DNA TGTGCCAGCTCACCGCAAGGGGGTAGCGGGACAGGTGAGCAGTTCTTC.

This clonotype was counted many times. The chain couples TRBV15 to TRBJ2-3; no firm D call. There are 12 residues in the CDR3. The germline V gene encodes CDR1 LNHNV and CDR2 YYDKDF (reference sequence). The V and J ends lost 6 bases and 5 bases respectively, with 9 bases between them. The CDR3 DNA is TGTGCCACCAGAGACTTTGGAGATACGCAGTATTTT. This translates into CATRDFGDTQYF.